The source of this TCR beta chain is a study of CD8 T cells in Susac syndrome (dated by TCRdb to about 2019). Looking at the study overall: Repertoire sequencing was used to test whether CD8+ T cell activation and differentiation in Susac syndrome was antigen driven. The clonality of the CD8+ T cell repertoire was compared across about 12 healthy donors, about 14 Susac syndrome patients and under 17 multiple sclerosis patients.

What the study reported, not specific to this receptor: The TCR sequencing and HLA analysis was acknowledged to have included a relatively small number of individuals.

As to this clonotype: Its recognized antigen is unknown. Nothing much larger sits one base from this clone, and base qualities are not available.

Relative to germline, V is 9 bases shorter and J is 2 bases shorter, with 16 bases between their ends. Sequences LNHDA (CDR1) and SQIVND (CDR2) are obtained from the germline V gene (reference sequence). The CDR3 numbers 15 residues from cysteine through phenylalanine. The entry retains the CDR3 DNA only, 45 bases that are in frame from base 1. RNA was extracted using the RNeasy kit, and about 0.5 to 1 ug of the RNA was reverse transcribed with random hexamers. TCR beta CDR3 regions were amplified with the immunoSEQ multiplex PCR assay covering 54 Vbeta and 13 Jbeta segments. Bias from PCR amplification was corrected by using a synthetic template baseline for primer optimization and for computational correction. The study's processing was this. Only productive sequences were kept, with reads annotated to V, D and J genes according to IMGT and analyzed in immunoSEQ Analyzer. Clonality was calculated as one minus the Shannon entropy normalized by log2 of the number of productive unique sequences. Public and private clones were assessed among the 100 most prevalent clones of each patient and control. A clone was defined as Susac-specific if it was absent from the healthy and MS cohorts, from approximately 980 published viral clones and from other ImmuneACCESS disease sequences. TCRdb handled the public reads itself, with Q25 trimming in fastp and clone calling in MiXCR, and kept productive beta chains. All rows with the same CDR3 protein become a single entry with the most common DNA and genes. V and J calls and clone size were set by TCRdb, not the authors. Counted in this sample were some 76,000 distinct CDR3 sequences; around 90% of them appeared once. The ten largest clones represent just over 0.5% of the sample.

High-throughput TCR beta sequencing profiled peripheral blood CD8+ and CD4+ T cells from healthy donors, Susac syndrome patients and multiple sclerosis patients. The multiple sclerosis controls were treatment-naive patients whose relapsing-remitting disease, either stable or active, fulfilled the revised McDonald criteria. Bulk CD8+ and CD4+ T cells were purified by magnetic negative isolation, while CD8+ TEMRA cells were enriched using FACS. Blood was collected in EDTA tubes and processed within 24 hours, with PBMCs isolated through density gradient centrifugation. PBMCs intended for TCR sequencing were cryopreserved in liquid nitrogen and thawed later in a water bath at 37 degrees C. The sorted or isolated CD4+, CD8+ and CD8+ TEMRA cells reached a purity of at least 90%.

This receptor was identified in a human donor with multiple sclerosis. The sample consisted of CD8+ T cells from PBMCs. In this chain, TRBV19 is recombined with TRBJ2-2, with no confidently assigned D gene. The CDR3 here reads CASAPGQANTGELFF. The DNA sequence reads TGTGCCAGCGCCCCCGGGCAGGCCAACACCGGGGAGCTGTTTTTT.